The 14 T cell receptor beta chains presented below share a single source sample, sequenced in a study of beta chain features in type 1 diabetes. The antigens these receptors bind are not known. What was sequenced were expressed TCRB transcripts, since all of the isolated RNA had been reverse transcribed. Assay used: immunoSEQ multiplex PCR; TCRdb lists only in-frame clones, some missing. The table lists more than 150,000 clones, approximately 8.7% of them singletons. Study-level points and caveats: When Type 1 diabetes patients were examined, their TCRB CDR3s proved moderately but significantly shorter in all four CD4+ subsets.

The material sequenced was central memory CD4+ T cells from blood. Source of these receptors: a woman in her 30s with type 1 diabetes.

This clone occurred a few times. V and J are TRBV6-5 and TRBJ2-7, with TRBD2 matching over 10 bases. The CDR3 covers 15 residues. Germline V gives CDR1 MNHEY, CDR2 SVGAGI. With 1 base clipped from V and 5 bases from J, the junction kept 5 bases outside the gene matches. The CDR3 spells CASSYLASGSHEQYF. The CDR3 DNA reads as TGTGCCAGCAGTTACTTGGCTAGCGGGAGCCACGAGCAGTACTTC.

The chain combines TRBV27 with TRBJ2-5; 8 positions match TRBD2. The CDR3 is 13 amino acids. The V gene's germline CDR1 is MNHEY and CDR2 SMNVEV (reference sequence). The trim removed 3 bases at V and 5 bases at J, leaving 2 bases unmatched. CDR3 nucleotide sequence: TGTGCCAGCAGTTTTCGGGGGGGCGAGACCCAGTACTTC. Amino acids: CASSFRGGETQYF.

The chain has TRBV11-2 and TRBJ2-1; 8 bases agree with TRBD2. Germline V lookup: CDR1 SGHAT, CDR2 FQNNGV. The CDR3 extends over 17 amino acids. V was pared by 5 bases and J by 5 bases, with 14 bases of the junction left unmatched. The CDR3 spells CASSPRLSAGAHNEQFF. CDR3 bases: TGTGCCAGCAGCCCCCGGCTCTCAGCGGGAGCCCACAATGAGCAGTTCTTC.

The table lists this clone with a few counts. The chain uses TRBV18 and TRBJ2-3; 8 nucleotides align to TRBD2. The CDR3 loop spans 15 amino acids. Germline CDR1 and CDR2: KGHSH and LQKENI. With V trimmed by 3 bases and J by 3 bases, 5 bases remained unmatched. The CDR3 DNA follows: TGTGCCAGCTCACCGGCGGGAGGTAATACAGATACGCAGTATTTT. Translating it yields CASSPAGGNTDTQYF.

The chain combines TRBV7-2 with TRBJ2-4; 7 nucleotides agree with TRBD2. The trim removed 1 base at V and 10 bases at J, leaving 10 bases unmatched. This CDR3 is 15 amino acids long. The germline CDR1 and CDR2 sequences are SGHTA and FQGNSA. The DNA for the CDR3 is TGTGCCAGCAGCTTAGACTCGGGAGGTTTATCTATTCAGTACTTC. It yields the protein CASSLDSGGLSIQYF.

In its sample, this clone was seen a few times. The CDR3 protein is CASSPGLAVDTGELFF. The CDR3 DNA follows: TGTGCCAGCAGCCCCGGACTAGCGGTCGACACCGGGGAGCTGTTTTTT. The chain joins TRBV7-9 to TRBJ2-2, with 10 bases matching TRBD2. The CDR3 extends over 16 amino acids. Germline CDR1 is SEHNR and CDR2 is FQNEAQ (reference sequence). Trimming took 5 bases from V and 3 from J; bases not matched to a gene: 6.

A few counts support this clone. The gene calls are TRBV29-1 and TRBJ1-4, with a weak D call TRBD1 (5 bases). Trimming took off 5 bases at V and 7 bases at J, with 11 bases between the two ends. The CDR3 is made up of 12 amino acids. The V gene's germline CDR1 is SQVTM and CDR2 ANQGSEA. The CDR3 DNA reads TGCAGCGTTTCCCAGGGAGGTGAAAAACTGTTTTTT. Translation: CSVSQGGEKLFF.

This clone has a handful of counts. The chain has TRBV13 and TRBJ1-4, with TRBD1 matching over 9 bases. V lost 5 bases to trimming and J lost 8 bases; unmatched junction nucleotides: 6. This CDR3 is 14 amino acids long. Germline V gene lookup returns CDR1 PRHDT and CDR2 FYEKMQ (reference sequence). The CDR3 coding sequence is TGTGCCAGCAGCACGGGACAGGGTGAGGAAAAACTGTTTTTT. Translated, it gives CASSTGQGEEKLFF.

J is TRBJ2-5 and V is TRBV11-2, with TRBD1 as a possible D gene (6 bases). CDR1 is SGHAT, CDR2 FQNNGV, per germline. Trimming removed 3 bases from V and 4 bases from J, with 12 bases in between. This CDR3 comprises 14 residues. This CDR3 reads CASSFQGLGETQYF. CDR3 nucleotide sequence: TGTGCCAGCAGCTTTCAGGGGCTAGGAGAGACCCAGTACTTC.

The V gene is TRBV5-1, the J gene TRBJ2-2; TRBD2 matches 11 bases. The trim removed 0 bases at V and 2 bases at J, leaving 3 bases unmatched. CDR3 size: 17 residues. CDR1 and CDR2 (germline): SGHRS, YFSETQ. The CDR3 loop is CASSLELAGVNTGELFF. CDR3 sequence (DNA): TGCGCCAGCAGCTTGGAACTAGCGGGAGTCAACACCGGGGAGCTGTTTTTT.

This clone was observed a handful of times. The chain has TRBV11-2 and TRBJ2-7; TRBD1 is a possible D gene (6 bases). CDR1 and CDR2 from the germline V gene are SGHAT and FQNNGV. The CDR3 loop spans 14 amino acids. With 4 bases removed from V and 6 bases from J, the gap between germline ends came to 16 bases. For the CDR3, the DNA is TGTGCCAGCAGCTCGAGAGACAGGCTCGGCGAGCAGTACTTC. Translation gives CASSSRDRLGEQYF. Full variable domain (outside the CDR3, taken from reference TRBV11-2 and TRBJ2-7): EAGVAQSPRYKIIEKRQSVAFWCNPISGHATLYWYQQILGQGPKLLIQFQNNGVVDDSQLPKDRFSAERLKGVDSTLKIQPAKLEDSAVYLCASSSRDRLGEQYFGPGTRLTVT.

This clone has only a few counts. The genes are TRBV25-1 and TRBJ2-7; possible D gene TRBD2, 6 bases. Trimming stripped 3 bases from V and 3 bases from J, with 12 bases between. The germline gives CDR1 MGHDK, CDR2 SYGVNS. The CDR3 contains 14 residues. This CDR3 is CASSDGGRSYEQYF. For the CDR3, the DNA is TGTGCCAGCAGTGACGGGGGACGGAGCTACGAGCAGTACTTC.

The V call is TRBV18, the J call TRBJ2-7; D unclear. Looked up from germline, CDR1 is KGHSH and CDR2 is LQKENI. The CDR3 runs to 14 residues. Trimming took 1 base from V and 0 from J, leaving 7 bases between them. The CDR3 protein is CASSPHSNSYEQYF. DNA of the CDR3: TGTGCCAGCTCACCACATTCTAACTCCTACGAGCAGTACTTC.

This rearrangement joins TRBV5-1 to TRBJ2-3; D perhaps matches TRBD1 (5 bases). Germline lookup yields CDR1 SGHRS and CDR2 YFSETQ. V shed 0 bases and J shed 3 bases, with 8 bases lying between them. This CDR3 is built from 14 residues. The CDR3 DNA follows: TGCGCCAGCAGCTTGGTAGCAGGGACAGATACGCAGTATTTT. Translated, it gives CASSLVAGTDTQYF.